This entry concerns a single T cell receptor beta chain. The record originates from a study of radiation and T cells in renal cell carcinoma. Time point given: baseline pretreatment blood. Treatment given: 15 Gy SBRT to primary tumor, nephrectomy 4 weeks later. Produced via immunoSEQ multiplex PCR; TCRdb's table is partial and in-frame only. The sample has about 49,000 clones, roughly 80% seen once; the top ten hold roughly 30%. This CDR3 has 18 residues. The material sequenced was blood, taken from a patient whose treatment included radiotherapy and nephrectomy. The chain is built from TRBV21-1 and TRBJ2-7; the table gives TRBD1 as D, unverified against the DNA. TRBV21-1 has pseudogene status. The clonotype comes from a woman in her 70s with renal cell carcinoma. The CDR3 bases are TGTGCCAGCAGCAAAGGTCCCGGGACAGGGATCGGCTCCTACGAGCAGTACTTC. Residues: CASSKGPGTGIGSYEQYF.